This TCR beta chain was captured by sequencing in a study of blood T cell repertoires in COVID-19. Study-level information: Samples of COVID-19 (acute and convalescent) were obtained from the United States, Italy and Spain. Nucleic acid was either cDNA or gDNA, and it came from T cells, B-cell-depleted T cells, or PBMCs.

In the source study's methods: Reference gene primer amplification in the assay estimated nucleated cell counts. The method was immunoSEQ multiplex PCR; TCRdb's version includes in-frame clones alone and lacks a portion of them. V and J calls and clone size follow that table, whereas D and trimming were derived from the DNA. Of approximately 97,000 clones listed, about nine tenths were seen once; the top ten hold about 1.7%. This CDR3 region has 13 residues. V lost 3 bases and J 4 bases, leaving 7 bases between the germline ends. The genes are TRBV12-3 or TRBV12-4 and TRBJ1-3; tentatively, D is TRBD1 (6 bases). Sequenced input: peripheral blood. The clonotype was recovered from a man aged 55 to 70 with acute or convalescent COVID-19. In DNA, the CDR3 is TGTGCCAGCAGTTTTCAGGGGGGAAACACCATATATTTT. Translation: CASSFQGGNTIYF.